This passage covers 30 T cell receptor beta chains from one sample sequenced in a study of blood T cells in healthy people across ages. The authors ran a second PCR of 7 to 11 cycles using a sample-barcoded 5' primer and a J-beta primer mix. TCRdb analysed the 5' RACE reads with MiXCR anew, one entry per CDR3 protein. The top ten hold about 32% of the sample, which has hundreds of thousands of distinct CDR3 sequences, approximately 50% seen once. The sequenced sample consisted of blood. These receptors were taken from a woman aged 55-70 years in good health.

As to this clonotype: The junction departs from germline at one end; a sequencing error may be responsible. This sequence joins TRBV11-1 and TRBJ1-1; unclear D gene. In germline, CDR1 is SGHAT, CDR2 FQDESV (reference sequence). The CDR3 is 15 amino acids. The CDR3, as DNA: TGTGCCGGCAGCTCAGATGGGCTCGGAGGGACTGAAGCTTTCTTT. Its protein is CAGSSDGLGGTEAFF.

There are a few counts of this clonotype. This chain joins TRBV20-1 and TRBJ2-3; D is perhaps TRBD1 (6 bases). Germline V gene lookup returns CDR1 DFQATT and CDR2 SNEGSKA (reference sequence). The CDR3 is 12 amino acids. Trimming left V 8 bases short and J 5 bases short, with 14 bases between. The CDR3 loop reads CSPGLGGDTQYF. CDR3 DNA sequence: TGCAGTCCGGGCTTAGGGGGAGATACGCAGTATTTT.

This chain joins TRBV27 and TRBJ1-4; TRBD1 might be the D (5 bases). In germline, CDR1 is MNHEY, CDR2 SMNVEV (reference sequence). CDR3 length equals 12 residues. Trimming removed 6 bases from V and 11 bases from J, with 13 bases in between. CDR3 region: CASRGVLEKLFF. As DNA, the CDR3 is TGTGCCAGCAGGGGGGTTTTGGAGAAACTGTTTTTT.

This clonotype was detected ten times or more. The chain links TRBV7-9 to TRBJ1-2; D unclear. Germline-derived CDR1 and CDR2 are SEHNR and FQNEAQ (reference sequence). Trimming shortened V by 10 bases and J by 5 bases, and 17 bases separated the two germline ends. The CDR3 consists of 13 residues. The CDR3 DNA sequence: TGTGCCATCCCCGAGGACCTAGCTTATGGCTACACCTTC. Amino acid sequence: CAIPEDLAYGYTF.

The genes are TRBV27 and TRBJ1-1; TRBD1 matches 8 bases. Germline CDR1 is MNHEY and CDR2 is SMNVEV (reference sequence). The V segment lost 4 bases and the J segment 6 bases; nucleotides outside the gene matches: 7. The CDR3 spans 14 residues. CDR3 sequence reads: CASSSRQGIPEAFF. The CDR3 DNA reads TGTGCCAGCAGTTCGAGACAGGGGATCCCTGAAGCTTTCTTT.

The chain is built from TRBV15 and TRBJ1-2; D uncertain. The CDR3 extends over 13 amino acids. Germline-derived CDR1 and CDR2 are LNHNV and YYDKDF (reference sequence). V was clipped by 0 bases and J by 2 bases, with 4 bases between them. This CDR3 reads CATSRDGNYGYTF. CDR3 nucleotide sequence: TGTGCCACCAGCAGAGATGGGAACTATGGCTACACCTTC.

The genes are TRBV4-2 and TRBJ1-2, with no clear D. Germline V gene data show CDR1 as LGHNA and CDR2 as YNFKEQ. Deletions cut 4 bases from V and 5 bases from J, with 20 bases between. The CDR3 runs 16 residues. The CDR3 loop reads CASSLYPTENLYGYTF. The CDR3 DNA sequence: TGTGCCAGCAGCCTTTACCCCACGGAGAACTTGTATGGCTACACCTTC.

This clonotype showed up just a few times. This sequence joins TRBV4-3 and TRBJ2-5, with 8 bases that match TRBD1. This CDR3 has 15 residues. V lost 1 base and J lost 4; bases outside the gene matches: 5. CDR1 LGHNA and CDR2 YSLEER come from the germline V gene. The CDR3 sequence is CASSQVQGAGETQYF. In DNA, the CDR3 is TGCGCCAGCAGCCAAGTGCAGGGGGCCGGAGAGACCCAGTACTTC.

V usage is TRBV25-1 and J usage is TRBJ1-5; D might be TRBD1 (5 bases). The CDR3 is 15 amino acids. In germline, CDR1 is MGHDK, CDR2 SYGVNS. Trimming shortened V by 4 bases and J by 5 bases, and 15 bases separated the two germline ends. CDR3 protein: CASSASQGFHQPQHF. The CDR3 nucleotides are TGTGCCAGCAGTGCCTCCCAGGGTTTTCATCAGCCCCAGCATTTT.

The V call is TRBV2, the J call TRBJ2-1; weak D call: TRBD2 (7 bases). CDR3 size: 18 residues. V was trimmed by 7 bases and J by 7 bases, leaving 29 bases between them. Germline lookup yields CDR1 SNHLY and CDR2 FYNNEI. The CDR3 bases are TGTGCCAGCAATGGGGGCTGGGGGAGAGAGCGGGGACTAAATGAGCAGTTCTTC. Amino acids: CASNGGWGRERGLNEQFF. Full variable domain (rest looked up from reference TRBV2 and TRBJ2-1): EPEVTQTPSHQVTQMGQEVILRCVPISNHLYFYWYRQILGQKVEFLVSFYNNEISEKSEIFDDQFSVERPDGSNFTLKIRSTKLEDSAMYFCASNGGWGRERGLNEQFFGPGTRLTVL.

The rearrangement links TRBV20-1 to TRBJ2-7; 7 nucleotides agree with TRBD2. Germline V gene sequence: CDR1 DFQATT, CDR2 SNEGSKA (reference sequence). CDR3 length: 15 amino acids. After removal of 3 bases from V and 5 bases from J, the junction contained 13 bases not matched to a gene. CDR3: CSASSLAVLRDEQYF. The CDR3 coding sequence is TGCAGTGCTAGTTCTCTAGCGGTCCTCAGGGACGAGCAGTACTTC.

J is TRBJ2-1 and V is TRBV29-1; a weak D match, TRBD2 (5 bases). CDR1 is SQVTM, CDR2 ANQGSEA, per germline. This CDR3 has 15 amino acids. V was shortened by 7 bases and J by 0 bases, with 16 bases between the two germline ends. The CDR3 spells CSAPPFGSSYNEQFF. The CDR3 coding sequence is TGCAGCGCACCCCCTTTTGGGAGCTCCTACAATGAGCAGTTCTTC.

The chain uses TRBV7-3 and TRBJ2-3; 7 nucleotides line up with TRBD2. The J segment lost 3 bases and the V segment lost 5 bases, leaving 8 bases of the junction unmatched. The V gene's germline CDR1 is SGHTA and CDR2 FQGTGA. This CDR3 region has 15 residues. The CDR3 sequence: CASSRRPGGTDTQYF. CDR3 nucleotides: TGTGCCAGCAGCCGCCGGCCCGGGGGGACAGATACGCAGTATTTT.

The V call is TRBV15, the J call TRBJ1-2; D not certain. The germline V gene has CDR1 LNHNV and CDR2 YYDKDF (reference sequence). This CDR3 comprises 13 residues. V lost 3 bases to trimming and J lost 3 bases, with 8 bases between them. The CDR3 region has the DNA TGTGCCACCAGCAGGGGCGGGTACTATGGCTACACCTTC. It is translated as CATSRGGYYGYTF.

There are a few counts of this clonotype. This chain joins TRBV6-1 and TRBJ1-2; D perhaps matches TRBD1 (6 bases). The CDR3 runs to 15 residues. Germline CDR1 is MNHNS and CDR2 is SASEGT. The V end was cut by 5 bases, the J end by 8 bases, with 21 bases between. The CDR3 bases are TGTGCCAGCAGTACACCCGGGAACAGGGTCGGCGGCTACACCTTC. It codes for CASSTPGNRVGGYTF.

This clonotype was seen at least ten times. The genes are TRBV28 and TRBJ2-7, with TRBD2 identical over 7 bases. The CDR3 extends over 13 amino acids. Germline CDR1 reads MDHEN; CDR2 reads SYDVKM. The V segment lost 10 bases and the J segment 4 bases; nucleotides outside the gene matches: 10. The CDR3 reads CATMGGGGYEQYF. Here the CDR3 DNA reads TGTGCCACGATGGGGGGGGGAGGATACGAGCAGTACTTC.

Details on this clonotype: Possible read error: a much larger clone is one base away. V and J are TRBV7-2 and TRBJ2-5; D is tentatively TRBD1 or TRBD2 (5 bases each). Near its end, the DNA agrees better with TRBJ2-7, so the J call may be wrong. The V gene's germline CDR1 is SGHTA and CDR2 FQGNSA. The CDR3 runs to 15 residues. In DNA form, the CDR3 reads TGTGCCGGCAGTCGAGTCCCCGGGACCCATAACGAGCAGTACTTC. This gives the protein CAGSRVPGTHNEQYF.

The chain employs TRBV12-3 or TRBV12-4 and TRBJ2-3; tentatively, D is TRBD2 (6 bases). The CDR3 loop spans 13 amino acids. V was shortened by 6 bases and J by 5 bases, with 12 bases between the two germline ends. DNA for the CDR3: TGTGCCAGCAGCCCAGGAGGGCGAGATACGCAGTATTTT. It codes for CASSPGGRDTQYF.

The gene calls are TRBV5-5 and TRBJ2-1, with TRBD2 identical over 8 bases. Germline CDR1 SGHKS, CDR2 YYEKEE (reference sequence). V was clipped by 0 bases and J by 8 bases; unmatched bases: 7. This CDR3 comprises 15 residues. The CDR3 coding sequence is TGTGCCAGCAGCTTGGCCCCGGGACTAGAGGATGAGCAGTTCTTC. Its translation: CASSLAPGLEDEQFF.

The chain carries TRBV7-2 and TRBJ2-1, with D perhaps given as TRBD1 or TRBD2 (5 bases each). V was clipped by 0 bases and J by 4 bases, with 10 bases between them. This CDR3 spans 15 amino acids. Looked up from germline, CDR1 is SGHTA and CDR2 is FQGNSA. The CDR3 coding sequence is TGTGCCAGCAGCTTAGCGGGGGACGGATACAATGAGCAGTTCTTC. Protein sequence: CASSLAGDGYNEQFF. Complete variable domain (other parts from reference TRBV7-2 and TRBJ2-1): GAGVSQSPSNKVTEKGKDVELRCDPISGHTALYWYRQSLGQGLEFLIYFQGNSAPDKSGLPSDRFSAERTGGSVSTLTIQRTQQEDSAVYLCASSLAGDGYNEQFFGPGTRLTVL.

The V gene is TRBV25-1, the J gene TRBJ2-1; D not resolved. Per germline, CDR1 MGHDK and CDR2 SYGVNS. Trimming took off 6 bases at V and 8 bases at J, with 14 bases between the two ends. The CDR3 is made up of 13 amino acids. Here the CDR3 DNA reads TGTGCCAGCAGCGCCGCGCAGCGTCATGAGCAGTTCTTC. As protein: CASSAAQRHEQFF.

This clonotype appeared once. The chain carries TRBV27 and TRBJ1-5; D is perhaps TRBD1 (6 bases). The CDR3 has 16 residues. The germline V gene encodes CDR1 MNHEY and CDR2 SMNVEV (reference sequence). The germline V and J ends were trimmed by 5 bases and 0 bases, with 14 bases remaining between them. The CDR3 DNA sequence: TGTGCCAGCAGTGCCTGGACAGAAATTAGCAATCAGCCCCAGCATTTT. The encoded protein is CASSAWTEISNQPQHF.

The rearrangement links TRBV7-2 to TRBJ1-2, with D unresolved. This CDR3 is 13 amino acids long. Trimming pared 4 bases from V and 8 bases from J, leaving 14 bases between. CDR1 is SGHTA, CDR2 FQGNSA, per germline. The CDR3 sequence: CASSSTPGVGYTF. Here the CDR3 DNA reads TGTGCCAGCAGCTCGACCCCGGGAGTAGGCTACACCTTC.

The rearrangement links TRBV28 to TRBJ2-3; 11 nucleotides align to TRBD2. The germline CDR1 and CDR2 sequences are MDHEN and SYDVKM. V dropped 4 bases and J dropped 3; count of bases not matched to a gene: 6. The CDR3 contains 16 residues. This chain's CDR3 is CASSSPSGRFTDTQYF. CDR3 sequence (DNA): TGTGCCAGCAGTTCTCCTAGCGGGAGGTTTACAGATACGCAGTATTTT.

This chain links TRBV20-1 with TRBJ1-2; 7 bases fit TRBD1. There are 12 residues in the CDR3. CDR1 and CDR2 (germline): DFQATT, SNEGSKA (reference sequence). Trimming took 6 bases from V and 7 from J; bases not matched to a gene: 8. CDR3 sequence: CSARTGSFGYTF. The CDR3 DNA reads TGCAGTGCCCGGACAGGTTCATTTGGCTACACCTTC.

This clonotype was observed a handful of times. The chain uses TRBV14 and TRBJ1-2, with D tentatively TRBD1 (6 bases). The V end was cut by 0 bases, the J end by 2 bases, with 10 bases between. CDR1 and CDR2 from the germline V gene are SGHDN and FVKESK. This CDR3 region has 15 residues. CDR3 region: CASSQDPGQNYGYTF. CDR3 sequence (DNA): TGTGCCAGCAGCCAAGATCCCGGACAGAACTATGGCTACACCTTC.

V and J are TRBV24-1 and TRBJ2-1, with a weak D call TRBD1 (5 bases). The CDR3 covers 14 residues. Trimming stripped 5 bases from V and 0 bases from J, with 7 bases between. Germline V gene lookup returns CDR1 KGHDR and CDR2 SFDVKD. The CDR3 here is CATSGQYSYNEQFF. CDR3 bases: TGTGCCACCAGTGGACAGTACTCCTACAATGAGCAGTTCTTC.

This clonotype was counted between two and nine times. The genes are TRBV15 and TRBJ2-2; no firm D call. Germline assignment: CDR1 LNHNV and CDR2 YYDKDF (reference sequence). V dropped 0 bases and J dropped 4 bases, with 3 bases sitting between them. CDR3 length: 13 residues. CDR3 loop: CATSREPTGELFF. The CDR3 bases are TGTGCCACCAGCAGAGAGCCCACCGGGGAGCTGTTTTTT.

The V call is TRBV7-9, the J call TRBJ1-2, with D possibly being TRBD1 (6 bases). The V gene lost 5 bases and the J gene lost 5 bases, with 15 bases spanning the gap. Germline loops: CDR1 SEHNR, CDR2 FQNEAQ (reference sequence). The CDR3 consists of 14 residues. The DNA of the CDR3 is TGTGCCAGCAGCCCACCGGGACATATTTATGGCTACACCTTC. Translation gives CASSPPGHIYGYTF.

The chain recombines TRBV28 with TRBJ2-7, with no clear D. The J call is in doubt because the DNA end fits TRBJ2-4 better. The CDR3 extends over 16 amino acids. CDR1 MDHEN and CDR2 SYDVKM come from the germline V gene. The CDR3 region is CASSSRSWAAKNIQYF. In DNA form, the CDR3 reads TGTGCCAGCAGCTCAAGATCCTGGGCGGCCAAAAACATTCAGTACTTC.